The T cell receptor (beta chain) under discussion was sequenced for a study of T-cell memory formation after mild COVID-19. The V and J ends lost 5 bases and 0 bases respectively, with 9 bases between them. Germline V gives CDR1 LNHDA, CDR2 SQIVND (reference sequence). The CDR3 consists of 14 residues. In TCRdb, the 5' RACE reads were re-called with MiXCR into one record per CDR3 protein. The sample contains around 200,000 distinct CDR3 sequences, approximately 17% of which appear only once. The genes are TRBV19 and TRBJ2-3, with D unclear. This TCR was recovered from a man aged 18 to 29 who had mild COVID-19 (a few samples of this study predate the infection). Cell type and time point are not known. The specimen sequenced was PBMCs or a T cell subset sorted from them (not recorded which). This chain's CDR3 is CASSPGASTDTQYF. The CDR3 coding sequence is TGTGCCAGTAGTCCAGGTGCTAGCACAGATACGCAGTATTTT.